These 25 T cell receptor beta chains were sequenced from one sample in a study of Ad26.COV2.S vaccination and SARS-CoV-2 variants. TCRdb's table, derived via immunoSEQ multiplex PCR, lists solely in-frame clones and lacks some. The sample holds 440,000 or so clones; roughly 87% are singletons and the top ten take more than 3.5%. This sample's treatment: roughly 18 received Ad26.COV2.S at low or high dose, single or two shots; 5 received placebo; per-sample allocation not given. Vaccine and placebo recipients were sampled on day 63 after the first injection. Sequenced here: peripheral blood, sampled in a trial of Ad26.COV2.S vaccine versus placebo. Source of these receptors: a person aged 18-60 years who received the Ad26.COV2.S COVID-19 vaccine or a placebo.

This chain uses TRBV3-1 (or the pseudogene TRBV3-2) with TRBJ2-1; D possibly corresponds to TRBD1 (6 bases). V gave up 2 bases and J gave up 4 bases, with 12 bases separating them. Germline V gene sequence: CDR1 LGHDT, CDR2 YNNKEL (reference sequence). The CDR3 is 15 residues long. The CDR3: CASSQPTGKYNEQFF. As DNA, the CDR3 is TGTGCCAGCAGCCAACCGACAGGAAAGTACAATGAGCAGTTCTTC.

The J gene is TRBJ1-2, the V gene TRBV29-1; D unclear. Germline assignment: CDR1 SQVTM and CDR2 ANQGSEA. V was trimmed by 5 bases and J by 6 bases, leaving 10 bases between them. This CDR3 is 11 amino acids long. CDR3 sequence reads: CSVFGGHGYTF. The CDR3, as DNA: TGCAGCGTTTTTGGCGGCCATGGCTACACCTTC.

CDR3 residues: CASSPHIGQEISPQHF. CDR3 sequence (DNA): TGCGCCAGCAGTCCACACATAGGGCAAGAAATTTCGCCCCAGCATTTT. The chain recombines TRBV23-1 with TRBJ1-5; unclear D gene. TRBV23-1 belongs to the ORF category, with a function that is uncertain. The CDR3 has 16 residues. V lost 4 bases and J lost 9, with 22 bases in between.

J is TRBJ1-4 and V is TRBV5-1; 7 positions match TRBD1. The J segment lost 6 bases and the V segment lost 0 bases, leaving 11 bases of the junction unmatched. Germline V lookup: CDR1 SGHRS, CDR2 YFSETQ. The CDR3 is 17 amino acids. The chain's CDR3 is CASSLGLQGPLYEKLFF. The CDR3 bases are TGCGCCAGCAGCTTGGGTCTACAGGGGCCATTGTATGAAAAACTGTTTTTT.

The rearrangement uses TRBV24-1 and TRBJ1-1; weak D call: TRBD1 (6 bases). The CDR3 has 17 amino acids. Germline-derived CDR1 and CDR2 are KGHDR and SFDVKD. V gave up 6 bases and J gave up 0 bases, with 19 bases separating them. CDR3 sequence: CATSPGGAMFMNTEAFF. The CDR3 DNA sequence: TGTGCCACCAGTCCCGGGGGGGCGATGTTTATGAACACTGAAGCTTTCTTT.

This clone was recorded at least ten times. This chain uses TRBV6-4 with TRBJ1-6; D uncertain. Trimming pared 8 bases from V and 7 bases from J, leaving 12 bases between. Germline-derived CDR1 and CDR2 are MRHNA and SNTAGT. The CDR3 runs to 13 residues. CDR3 sequence: CASVYGSNSPLHF. The CDR3 region has the DNA TGTGCCAGCGTTTACGGGTCCAATTCACCCCTCCACTTT.

This chain links TRBV5-4 with TRBJ2-1, with 12 bases fitting TRBD2. The CDR3 extends over 16 amino acids. Germline V lookup: CDR1 SGHNT, CDR2 YYREEE (reference sequence). V gave up 3 bases and J gave up 7 bases; unmatched junction bases: 8. Written as DNA, the CDR3 is TGTGCCAGCAGCTCCCGACTAGCGGGAGATAAGAATGAGCAGTTCTTC. It specifies CASSSRLAGDKNEQFF.

The chain joins TRBV7-9 to TRBJ2-2; 7 nucleotides line up with TRBD2. This CDR3 is built from 17 residues. Germline values: CDR1 SEHNR, CDR2 FQNEAQ (reference sequence). J lost 3 bases, V lost 1 base, and 8 bases had no gene match. CDR3 amino acids: CASSLGAGEMYTGELFF. CDR3 bases: TGTGCCAGCAGCTTAGGTGCGGGAGAGATGTACACCGGGGAGCTGTTTTTT.

The chain is built from TRBV7-9 and TRBJ2-7, with 9 bases identical to TRBD1. V shed 5 bases, J shed 6 bases, and the junction held 5 bases outside the gene matches. From germline, CDR1 is SEHNR and CDR2 FQNEAQ (reference sequence). The CDR3 contains 13 residues. CDR3 in DNA: TGTGCCAGCAGCCCCGGGACAGGGACCGAGCAGTACTTC. Protein: CASSPGTGTEQYF. The whole variable domain, remainder taken from reference TRBV7-9 and TRBJ2-7, is DTGVSQNPRHKITKRGQNVTFRCDPISEHNRLYWYRQTLGQGPEFLTYFQNEAQLEKSRLLSDRFSAERPKGSFSTLEIQRTEQGDSAMYLCASSPGTGTEQYFGPGTRLTVT.

The genes are TRBV5-1 and TRBJ2-7; a weak D match, TRBD1 (6 bases). Trimming took off 5 bases at V and 0 bases at J, with 21 bases between the two ends. Germline assignment: CDR1 SGHRS and CDR2 YFSETQ. CDR3 size: 17 residues. The CDR3 bases are TGCGCCAGCAGGGGTACGATTGGGAAAGGGGGCTCCTACGAGCAGTACTTC. Encoded protein: CASRGTIGKGGSYEQYF.

V and J are TRBV19 and TRBJ2-5, with a tentative D call TRBD1 (6 bases). CDR1 LNHDA and CDR2 SQIVND come from the germline V gene (reference sequence). V lost 5 bases and J lost 5, with 12 bases in between. The CDR3 extends over 13 amino acids. For the CDR3, the DNA is TGTGCCAGTAGTGTCGACAGGCGGGAGACCCAGTACTTC. Its translation is CASSVDRRETQYF.

The V call is TRBV9, the J call TRBJ2-3; TRBD2 matches at 8 bases. The CDR3 contains 16 residues. The germline CDR1 and CDR2 sequences are SGDLS and YYNGEE. The junction had 10 bases not matched to a gene; V was cut back by 4 bases and J by 3 bases. Written as DNA, the CDR3 is TGTGCCAGCAGCCGTACTAGCGGAACTGGTACAGATACGCAGTATTTT. Residues: CASSRTSGTGTDTQYF. Full variable domain (missing parts from reference TRBV9 and TRBJ2-3): DSGVTQTPKHLITATGQRVTLRCSPRSGDLSVYWYQQSLDQGLQFLIQYYNGEERAKGNILERFSAQQFPDLHSELNLSSLELGDSALYFCASSRTSGTGTDTQYFGPGTRLTVL.

This clone was seen only a few times. The gene calls are TRBV27 and TRBJ1-2; maybe TRBD1 (6 bases). The germline CDR1 and CDR2 sequences are MNHEY and SMNVEV (reference sequence). The CDR3 consists of 16 residues. Deletions cut 5 bases from V and 6 bases from J, with 22 bases between. DNA for the CDR3: TGTGCCAGCAGTCCCTTTATCGGAACAGGGAAGCATGGCTACACCTTC. Encoded protein: CASSPFIGTGKHGYTF.

The rearrangement links TRBV3-1 (or the pseudogene TRBV3-2) to TRBJ2-3; D uncertain. The CDR3 is made up of 13 amino acids. Trimming took 4 bases from V and 4 from J, leaving 9 bases between them. Germline CDR1 LGHDT, CDR2 YNNKEL (reference sequence). The CDR3 region is CASSRIGSDTQYF. The CDR3 nucleotides are TGTGCCAGCAGCCGAATAGGGTCAGATACGCAGTATTTT.

The chain combines TRBV5-1 with TRBJ1-1, with D uncertain. CDR1 is SGHRS, CDR2 YFSETQ, per germline. Deletions cut 1 base from V and 6 bases from J, with 7 bases between. This CDR3 has 12 amino acids. CDR3 sequence: CASSLNGPEAFF. The CDR3 DNA is TGCGCCAGCAGCTTGAATGGACCTGAAGCTTTCTTT.

The gene calls are TRBV4-2 and TRBJ1-1; a possible D gene is TRBD1 (5 bases). The CDR3 is 16 amino acids. Germline V gene sequence: CDR1 LGHNA, CDR2 YNFKEQ. The germline V and J ends were trimmed by 2 bases and 0 bases, with 13 bases remaining between them. The chain's CDR3 is CASSQTGTDLNTEAFF. The CDR3 DNA reads TGTGCCAGCAGCCAAACCGGGACGGACCTGAACACTGAAGCTTTCTTT.

The chain combines TRBV27 with TRBJ1-6; possible D gene TRBD1, 5 bases. Trimming took off 9 bases at V and 0 bases at J, with 15 bases between the two ends. Germline CDR1 and CDR2: MNHEY and SMNVEV (reference sequence). There are 16 residues in the CDR3. The CDR3 nucleotides are TGTGCCAGTAAACGAGAAACAGGCTCCTATAATTCACCCCTCCACTTT. Its translation: CASKRETGSYNSPLHF.

The table lists this clone with a few counts. This rearrangement joins TRBV27 to TRBJ1-5; possibly TRBD1 for D (6 bases). The germline V and J ends were trimmed by 1 base and 7 bases, with 11 bases remaining between them. This CDR3 is 14 amino acids long. CDR1 is MNHEY, CDR2 SMNVEV, per germline (reference sequence). CDR3 protein: CASSLWGPKQPQHF. The CDR3 bases are TGTGCCAGCAGTTTATGGGGGCCCAAGCAGCCCCAGCATTTT.

The V and J genes are TRBV28 and TRBJ2-5; 12 nucleotides align to TRBD2. V lost 6 bases and J lost 7; bases outside the gene matches: 9. Germline loops: CDR1 MDHEN, CDR2 SYDVKM. The CDR3 has 15 residues. The CDR3 loop reads CASSGLAGTSATQYF. DNA of the CDR3: TGTGCCAGCAGCGGACTAGCGGGGACCAGTGCGACCCAGTACTTC.

The V and J genes are TRBV7-9 and TRBJ2-7; D perhaps matches TRBD1 (5 bases). Germline loops: CDR1 SEHNR, CDR2 FQNEAQ (reference sequence). CDR3 length equals 12 residues. Trimming shortened V by 6 bases and J by 2 bases, and 8 bases separated the two germline ends. CDR3 DNA sequence: TGTGCCAGCAGACAGGACACCTACGAGCAGTACTTC. Encoded protein: CASRQDTYEQYF.

The rearrangement joins TRBV3-1 (or the pseudogene TRBV3-2) to TRBJ1-1; 8 bases are shared with TRBD1. Germline CDR1 reads LGHDT; CDR2 reads YNNKEL (reference sequence). The CDR3 runs 13 residues. V lost 4 bases to trimming and J lost 7 bases; unmatched junction nucleotides: 5. DNA for the CDR3: TGTGCCAGCAGCCTCGGACAGGGTCATGAAGCTTTCTTT. This encodes CASSLGQGHEAFF.

V usage is TRBV30 and J usage is TRBJ2-1; D is ambiguous. The germline CDR1 and CDR2 sequences are GTSNPN and SVGIG (reference sequence). The V gene lost 1 base and the J gene lost 3 bases, with 10 bases spanning the gap. CDR3 length: 14 amino acids. The CDR3 sequence is CAWSDLPVYNEQFF. The CDR3 DNA sequence: TGTGCCTGGAGTGACCTCCCCGTCTACAATGAGCAGTTCTTC. The complete variable domain, with remaining parts taken from reference TRBV30 and TRBJ2-1, reads SQTIHQWPATLVQPVGSPLSLECTVEGTSNPNLYWYRQAAGRGLQLLFYSVGIGQISSEVPQNLSASRPQDRQFILSSKKLLLSDSGFYLCAWSDLPVYNEQFFGPGTRLTVL.

The chain carries TRBV27 and TRBJ2-7, with 11 positions matching TRBD2. The CDR3 contains 15 residues. Trimming removed 3 bases from V and 6 bases from J; junction bases left unmatched: 7. Germline CDR1 reads MNHEY; CDR2 reads SMNVEV (reference sequence). This chain's CDR3 is CASSFRASGRLEQYF. The CDR3 region has the DNA TGTGCCAGCAGTTTTCGGGCTAGCGGGAGGCTCGAGCAGTACTTC.

The chain has TRBV28 and TRBJ2-3; TRBD2 matches at 7 bases. The CDR3 loop spans 17 amino acids. Losses at the gene ends were 1 base for V and 0 bases for J; bases not matched to a gene: 7. The V gene's germline CDR1 is MDHEN and CDR2 SYDVKM. CDR3 nucleotides: TGTGCCAGCAGTTTATCCAAGACTAGCCCGAGCACAGATACGCAGTATTTT. This gives the protein CASSLSKTSPSTDTQYF.

This sequence joins TRBV5-1 and TRBJ2-5; possible D gene TRBD1, 5 bases. The germline V and J ends were trimmed by 4 bases and 5 bases, with 15 bases remaining between them. The CDR3 is 14 residues long. CDR1 and CDR2 (germline): SGHRS, YFSETQ. CDR3 nucleotide sequence: TGCGCCAGCAGCGAAAGGGGCCTAGGTGAGACCCAGTACTTC. It codes for CASSERGLGETQYF.